Sequencing of this T cell receptor (beta chain) was carried out in a study of blood T cell repertoires in COVID-19. The repertoire was sequenced with immunoSEQ multiplex PCR; TCRdb's copy has only in-frame clones and lacks some. Here the sample spans about 110,000 clones, about two thirds being singletons. Germline V gene sequence: CDR1 MGHDK, CDR2 SYGVNS. CDR3 length: 15 amino acids. The V segment lost 3 bases and the J segment 4 bases; nucleotides outside the gene matches: 3. The source is a woman in her thirties or forties with acute or convalescent COVID-19. The V call is TRBV25-1, the J call TRBJ2-1; 10 positions match TRBD1. The sample consisted of peripheral blood. Here the CDR3 DNA reads TGTGCCAGCAGTGAGGCGGGACAGGGGTACAATGAGCAGTTCTTC. It is translated as CASSEAGQGYNEQFF.